The entry below describes one T cell receptor (beta chain). Its antigen target is currently unknown. No quality values exist for individual bases; no much larger clone is one base distant. This entry comes from a study of T cell responses to AZD1222 COVID-19 vaccine (dated by TCRdb to 2020 to 2022). Broadly, across the study: Because spike-specific TCR depth and breadth did not differ between the two schedules, AZD1222 recipients who got a second dose at roughly 4 weeks were pooled with those who got a second dose at roughly 12 weeks. A total of 230 to 250 trial participants underwent TCR sequencing, of whom nearly 210 had received two doses of AZD1222 and around 25 had received two doses of the MenACWY control vaccine. Trial participants were enrolled into age subgroups of 18-55, 56-69 and 70-plus years, which contained around 140, 26 and 57 TCR-sequenced participants, respectively. Results the study describes overall, beyond this receptor: The vaccine-associated CD4 TCRs covered the entire spike protein, and the dominant responses fell in regions 160-218 and 743-854. Participants were mostly white British, with more females than males. The authors suggested clonal diversity may have been underestimated. In the small 56-69-year group, the increase in depth fell short of significance, most likely because of low power. Only six or seven AZD1222 recipients were SARS-CoV-2 seropositive at baseline, limiting conclusions about previously exposed vaccinees. Because no day 14 peak-response samples were available, the repertoires could be characterized only after the peak T cell response. Reportedly, close to half of the unique spike-specific TCRs recognized epitopes lying outside the regions that are mutated in the B.1.351 and B.1.1.7 variants. After two AZD1222 doses, spike-specific TCR breadth and depth were significantly higher than at day 0 and than in MenACWY recipients.

The CDR3 regions of human TCRbeta chains were analyzed by immunosequencing. Per the authors' processing: Repertoire TCRs were matched against a reference library of SARS-CoV-2-specific TCRs generated with the MIRA antigen-specificity platform. Breadth was defined as the fraction of unique TCRs that were SARS-CoV-2-associated, and depth was defined as the fraction of total T cells that were SARS-CoV-2-associated. Using the MIRA data, each spike-specific TCR was mapped to the spike region that the TCR reacts to and placed in a CD4 or CD8 class. Log10-transformed breadth and depth values were compared by one-way ANOVA with Sidak's multiple comparisons tests. TCRdb retrieved this table from immuneACCESS and kept in-frame rearrangements only. Not all clones are present; in checked studies, unresolved V genes account for under half, and no reason is known for the remainder. V and J calls plus clone size are reproduced from that table; the DNA served to infer D and trimming. Here the sample has some 140,000 clones; 92% occur a single time. Just over 3% of the sample is taken by the ten largest.

There are 15 amino acids in the CDR3, from cysteine to phenylalanine inclusive. The DNA shown is the 45-base CDR3, in frame from base 1. Trimming takes 6 bases off V and 2 bases off J; junction bases not matched to a gene: 8. CDR1 and CDR2 are drawn from the germline V gene: SNHLY, FYNNEI. Taken with the paper, the label for time point translates to: baseline before first vaccination. Vaccinee samples were obtained from the UK trials COV001 and COV002, which included a single-blind randomized controlled phase 2/3 trial of AZD1222 (ChAdOx1 nCoV-19) in healthy adults. For TCRbeta chain sequencing, PBMC samples from trial participants were taken at day 0 and at day 28 after the second dose.

The clonotype comes from an adult in good health. The chain couples TRBV2 to TRBJ2-7; TRBD2 matches 9 bases in the middle. The sequencing here drew on peripheral blood, taken on day 0 of AZD1222 vaccination. The DNA reads TGTGCCAGCAGCCGTAGCGGGAGTTCGACCTACGAGCAGTACTTC. Its amino acids are CASSRSGSSTYEQYF.